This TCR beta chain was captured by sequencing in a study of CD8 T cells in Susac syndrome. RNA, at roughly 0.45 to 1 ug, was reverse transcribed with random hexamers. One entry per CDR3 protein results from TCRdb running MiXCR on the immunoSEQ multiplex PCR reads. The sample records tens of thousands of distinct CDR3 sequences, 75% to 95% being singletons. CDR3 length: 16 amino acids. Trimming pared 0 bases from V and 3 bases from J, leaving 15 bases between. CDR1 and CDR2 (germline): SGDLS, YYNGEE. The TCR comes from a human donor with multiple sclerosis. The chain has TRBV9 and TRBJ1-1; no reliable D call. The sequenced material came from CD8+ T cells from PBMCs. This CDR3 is CASSVARQIDYTEAFF. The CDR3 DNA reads TGTGCCAGCAGCGTAGCTCGGCAGATCGACTACACTGAAGCTTTCTTT.